This TCR beta chain derives from a study of CD8+ T cells in alopecia areata. TCR sequencing used cDNA made by reverse transcription of extracted RNA. Profiled with immunoSEQ multiplex PCR; TCRdb holds only in-frame clones, not every one. Of some 170,000 clones listed, roughly 58% are singletons. Treatment denoted: oral pan-JAK inhibitor, 5-10 mg twice daily. Study results and caveats: Patients displayed less clarity in TCR sharing than mice, a finding possibly related to HLA.

Worth noting for this clone: Its target is not known.

This sequence originates from a human donor with alopecia areata. The sample consisted of CD4+ T cells sorted from blood, taken at roughly week 55, from a patient treated with tofacitinib.

The CDR3 reads CASSILDGNEQFF. DNA of the CDR3: TGTGCCAGTAGTATCCTGGACGGCAATGAGCAGTTCTTC. The chain is built from TRBV19 and TRBJ2-1; no definite D call. Germline V gives CDR1 LNHDA, CDR2 SQIVND (reference sequence). The length of the CDR3 is 13 residues. Trimming removed 3 bases at V and 6 bases at J, with 9 bases between.